The 12 T cell receptor beta chains below were found in one sample sequenced in a study of blood T cells in healthy people across ages. Together with a sample-barcoded 5' primer, a J-beta primer mix was included in a second PCR lasting about 6 to 12 cycles. TCRdb reanalysed the 5' RACE reads using MiXCR and keeps one entry per CDR3 protein. The sample holds more than 800,000 distinct CDR3 sequences, 29% seen once. The source material was blood. The source of these receptors is a woman of 80 years or more in good health.

In DNA form, the CDR3 reads TGTGCCAGTAGTAAAACAGCCGAGGCCTACGAGCAGTACTTC. Encoded protein: CASSKTAEAYEQYF. The rearrangement links TRBV19 to TRBJ2-7; no firm D call. The CDR3 covers 14 residues. Germline V gene data show CDR1 as LNHDA and CDR2 as SQIVND (reference sequence). With 4 bases removed from V and 2 bases from J, the gap between germline ends came to 12 bases.

Ten or more counts support this clonotype. The CDR3 is CASSPQQGLRETQYF. CDR3 sequence (DNA): TGTGCCAGCAGCCCGCAGCAGGGATTACGAGAGACCCAGTACTTC. This chain connects TRBV7-2 to TRBJ2-5, with a tentative D call TRBD1 (5 bases). The CDR3 is made up of 15 amino acids. With 5 bases removed from V and 4 bases from J, the gap between germline ends came to 17 bases. Germline lookup yields CDR1 SGHTA and CDR2 FQGNSA. The whole variable domain, filled in from reference TRBV7-2 and TRBJ2-5, reads GAGVSQSPSNKVTEKGKDVELRCDPISGHTALYWYRQSLGQGLEFLIYFQGNSAPDKSGLPSDRFSAERTGGSVSTLTIQRTQQEDSAVYLCASSPQQGLRETQYFGPGTRLLVL.

This clonotype has more than one count but fewer than ten. CDR3 loop: CASSYFTGCGYEQYF. As DNA, the CDR3 is TGTGCCAGCAGTTACTTCACGGGGTGCGGATACGAGCAGTACTTC. This chain links TRBV6-5 with TRBJ2-7; a possible D gene is TRBD2 (5 bases). The CDR3 contains 15 residues. The germline V gene has CDR1 MNHEY and CDR2 SVGAGI. The germline V and J ends were trimmed by 1 base and 4 bases, with 14 bases remaining between them.

The chain employs TRBV7-8 and TRBJ2-1; D gene uncertain. The end of the DNA aligns better with TRBJ2-7, so the J call may be wrong. CDR3 size: 14 residues. Germline loops: CDR1 SGHVS, CDR2 FQNEAQ. DNA of the CDR3: TGTGCCAGCAGCTTTGAACTCGGCTACAGTGAGCAGTACTTC. Its protein is CASSFELGYSEQYF.

Points on this clonotype: This may stem from a read error, because a much larger clone lies one nucleotide away. This rearrangement joins TRBV2 to TRBJ2-5, with D possibly TRBD2 on 5 matching bases. The germline gives CDR1 SNHLY, CDR2 FYNNEI. This CDR3 is built from 14 residues. The CDR3 DNA reads as TGTGCCAGCAGTGGGCGGGCAAGCCAAGAGGCCCAGTACTTC. Protein product: CASSGRASQEAQYF. Using reference TRBV2 and TRBJ2-5 for the parts outside the CDR3, the full variable domain is EPEVTQTPSHQVTQMGQEVILRCVPISNHLYFYWYRQILGQKVEFLVSFYNNEISEKSEIFDDQFSVERPDGSNFTLKIRSTKLEDSAMYFCASSGRASQEAQYFGPGTRLLVL.

The sample holds many counts of this clonotype. This sequence joins TRBV9 and TRBJ1-6; the D is unclear. The V end was cut by 3 bases, the J end by 10 bases, with 20 bases between. The CDR3 length is 16 residues. Per germline, CDR1 SGDLS and CDR2 YYNGEE. The DNA for the CDR3 is TGTGCCAGCAGCGAGCCTACCCCGGGGAAGGGATCACCCCTCCACTTT. Translating gives CASSEPTPGKGSPLHF. Full variable domain (outside the CDR3, taken from reference TRBV9 and TRBJ1-6): DSGVTQTPKHLITATGQRVTLRCSPRSGDLSVYWYQQSLDQGLQFLIQYYNGEERAKGNILERFSAQQFPDLHSELNLSSLELGDSALYFCASSEPTPGKGSPLHFGNGTRLTVT.

This clonotype was seen a handful of times. The chain uses TRBV2 and TRBJ1-2; tentative D call: TRBD1 (6 bases). This CDR3 has 16 residues. Trimming stripped 8 bases from V and 6 bases from J, with 25 bases between. Germline-derived CDR1 and CDR2 are SNHLY and FYNNEI. CDR3 DNA: TGTGCCAGCGTCAACCCCTCGGGGGGCTGGAAGGATGGCTACACCTTC. As protein: CASVNPSGGWKDGYTF.

This clonotype appeared many times. V usage is TRBV4-1 and J usage is TRBJ2-1; 8 bases agree with TRBD2. This CDR3 is 16 amino acids long. Germline V lookup: CDR1 MGHRA, CDR2 YSYEKL. V gave up 0 bases and J gave up 4 bases; unmatched junction bases: 5. In nucleotides, the CDR3 is TGCGCCAGCAGCCAAGACTTAGCGGGGCTTTACAATGAGCAGTTCTTC. Translation gives CASSQDLAGLYNEQFF.

This clonotype occurred many times. At one end, the junction sequence differs from germline, possibly due to a read error. The CDR3 DNA follows: TGTGCCAGCAGCGAAGGAAACCCGCAAACCTACGAGCAGTACTTC. Amino acids: CASSEGNPQTYEQYF. J is TRBJ2-7 and V is TRBV2; D remains ambiguous. Per germline, CDR1 SNHLY and CDR2 FYNNEI. The CDR3 contains 15 residues.

There are a few counts of this clonotype. This chain joins TRBV7-2 and TRBJ2-3, with 10 bases fitting TRBD2. This CDR3 comprises 15 residues. J was trimmed by 2 bases and V by 8 bases; bases with no gene match: 7. Germline lookup yields CDR1 SGHTA and CDR2 FQGNSA. The CDR3 DNA follows: TGTGCCAGCGATGAGCGGGGGGGGGTCACAGATACGCAGTATTTT. This sequence encodes CASDERGGVTDTQYF.

This chain links TRBV7-2 with TRBJ1-3; 7 positions match TRBD1. The length of the CDR3 is 18 residues. CDR1 SGHTA and CDR2 FQGNSA come from the germline V gene. Losses at the gene ends were 3 bases for V and 0 bases for J; bases not matched to a gene: 11. For the CDR3, the DNA is TGTGCCAGCAGCTTGCCCCCGACAGGGAGGCTCTCTGGAAACACCATATATTTT. It is translated as CASSLPPTGRLSGNTIYF.

In DNA, the CDR3 is TGCAGTGCGGAACTCCTCGCACTAGCGGGGGCCATAGATACGCAGTATTTT. Its translation is CSAELLALAGAIDTQYF. The J gene is TRBJ2-3, the V gene TRBV20-1; 11 bases match TRBD2. Germline CDR1 is DFQATT and CDR2 is SNEGSKA (reference sequence). The CDR3 has 17 amino acids. V shed 6 bases, J shed 5 bases, and the junction held 16 bases outside the gene matches.